Following are 3 T cell receptor delta chains from one sample sequenced in a study of Vδ1+ human thymocytes. Whole-study results and caveats: Highly polyclonal TRG and TRD repertoires with Gaussian CDR3 length distributions appeared in thymus.

No antigen has been identified for these receptors. RNA was extracted from the cells and then reverse transcribed. The CDR3 regions were amplified by multiplex PCR from V-gene primers to a constant-region primer. TCRdb applied CATT to the multiplex PCR reads for clone calling. The table shows tens of thousands of delta-chain clones, with 15% occurring only once. Input material: Vdelta1+ gamma-delta thymocytes from the thymus. As for subset: FACS-sorted CD3+ TCRalphabeta- TCRVdelta1+ TCRVdelta2- thymocytes. These receptors were obtained from a boy younger than two who had congenital heart surgery.

The V call is TRDV1, the J call TRDJ1; TRDD3 aligns across 9 bases. The CDR3 totals 19 residues. V shed 5 bases, J shed 0 bases, and the junction held 16 bases outside the gene matches. The germline V gene has CDR1 TSWWSYY and CDR2 QGS. CDR3 amino acids: CALGSIPFRTGGDTDKLIF. The CDR3 region has the DNA TGTGCTCTTGGGTCAATTCCTTTCAGAACTGGGGGAGACACCGATAAACTCATCTTT.

This clone was detected only a few times. This rearrangement joins TRDV1 to TRDJ1, with 10 bases aligning to TRDD3. The CDR3 loop spans 25 amino acids. Germline CDR1 and CDR2: TSWWSYY and QGS. V lost 0 bases and J lost 0; bases outside the gene matches: 28. The chain's CDR3 is CALGELAKPHPLLGDLPQYTDKLIF. CDR3 nucleotide sequence: TGTGCTCTTGGGGAACTGGCTAAGCCCCATCCATTACTGGGGGATCTCCCCCAGTACACCGATAAACTCATCTTT.

This sequence joins TRDV1 and TRDJ1; TRDD2 agrees at 8 bases. The junction had 8 bases not matched to a gene; V was cut back by 5 bases and J by 9 bases. In germline, CDR1 is TSWWSYY, CDR2 QGS. The CDR3 length is 13 residues. CDR3 DNA: TGTGCTCTTGGGTCCCTTCCTAGGGCTGAACTCATCTTT. Amino acids: CALGSLPRAELIF.